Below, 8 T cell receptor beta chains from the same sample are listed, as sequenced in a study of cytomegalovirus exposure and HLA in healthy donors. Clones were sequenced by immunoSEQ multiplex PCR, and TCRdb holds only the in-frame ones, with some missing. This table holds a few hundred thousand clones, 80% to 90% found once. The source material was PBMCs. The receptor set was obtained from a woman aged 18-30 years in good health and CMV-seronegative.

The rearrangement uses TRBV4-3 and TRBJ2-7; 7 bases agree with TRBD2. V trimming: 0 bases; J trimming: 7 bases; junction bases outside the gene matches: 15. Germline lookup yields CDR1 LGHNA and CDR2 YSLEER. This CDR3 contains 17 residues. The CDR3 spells CASSQDPRAAGVREQYF. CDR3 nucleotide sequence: TGCGCCAGCAGCCAAGATCCGCGGGCTGCGGGAGTGAGAGAGCAGTACTTC.

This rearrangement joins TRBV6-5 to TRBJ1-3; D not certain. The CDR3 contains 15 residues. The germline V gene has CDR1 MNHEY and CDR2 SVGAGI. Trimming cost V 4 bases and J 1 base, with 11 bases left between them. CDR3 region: CASSFQGRSGNTIYF. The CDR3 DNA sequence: TGTGCCAGCAGTTTCCAAGGGAGATCTGGAAACACCATATATTTT.

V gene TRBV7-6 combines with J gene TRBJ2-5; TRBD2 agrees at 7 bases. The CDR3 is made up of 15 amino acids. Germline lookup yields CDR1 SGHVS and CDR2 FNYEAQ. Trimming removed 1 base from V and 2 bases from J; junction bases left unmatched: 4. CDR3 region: CASSLVLAEQETQYF. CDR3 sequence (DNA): TGTGCCAGCAGCTTAGTTCTAGCGGAACAAGAGACCCAGTACTTC. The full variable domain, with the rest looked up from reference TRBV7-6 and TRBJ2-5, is GAGVSQSPRYKVTKRGQDVALRCDPISGHVSLYWYRQALGQGPEFLTYFNYEAQQDKSGLPNDRFSAERPEGSISTLTIQRTEQRDSAMYRCASSLVLAEQETQYFGPGTRLLVL.

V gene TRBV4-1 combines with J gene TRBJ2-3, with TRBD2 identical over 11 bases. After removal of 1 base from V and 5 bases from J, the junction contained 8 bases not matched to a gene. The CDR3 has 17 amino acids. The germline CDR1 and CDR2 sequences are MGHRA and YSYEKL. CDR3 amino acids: CASSQGGSGRALDTQYF. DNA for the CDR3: TGCGCCAGCAGCCAAGGAGGTAGCGGGAGGGCCTTAGATACGCAGTATTTT.

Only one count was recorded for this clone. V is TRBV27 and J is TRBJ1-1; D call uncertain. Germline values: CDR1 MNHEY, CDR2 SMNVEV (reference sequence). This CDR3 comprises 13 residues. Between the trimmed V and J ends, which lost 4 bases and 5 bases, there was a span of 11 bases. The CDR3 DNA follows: TGTGCCAGCAGTTCCGGGGAGGCTACTGAAGCTTTCTTT. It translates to CASSSGEATEAFF.

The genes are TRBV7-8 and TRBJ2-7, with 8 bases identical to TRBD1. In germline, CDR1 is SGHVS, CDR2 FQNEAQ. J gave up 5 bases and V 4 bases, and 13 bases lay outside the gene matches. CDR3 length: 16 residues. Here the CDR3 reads CASSSPKTGAGHEQYF. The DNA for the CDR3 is TGTGCCAGCAGCTCTCCTAAGACAGGGGCAGGTCACGAGCAGTACTTC.

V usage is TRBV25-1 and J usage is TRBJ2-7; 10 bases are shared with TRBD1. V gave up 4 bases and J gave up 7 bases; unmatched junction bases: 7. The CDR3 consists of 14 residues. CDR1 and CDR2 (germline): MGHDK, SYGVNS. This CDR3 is CASSGGTGAAEQYF. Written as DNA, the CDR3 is TGTGCCAGCAGTGGCGGGACAGGGGCCGCGGAGCAGTACTTC.

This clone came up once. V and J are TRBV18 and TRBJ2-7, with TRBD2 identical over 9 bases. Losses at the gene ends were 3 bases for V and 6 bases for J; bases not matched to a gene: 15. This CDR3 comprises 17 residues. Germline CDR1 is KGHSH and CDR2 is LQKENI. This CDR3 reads CASSPSGGSRTSVEQYF. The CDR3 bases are TGTGCCAGCTCACCCTCGGGAGGGAGTCGGACTAGCGTCGAGCAGTACTTC.